This TCR beta chain emerged from a study of identical twins. Study outcomes and limitations: In cord blood, abundant beta clonotypes had fewer insertions; memory showed no trend. Compared with models, monozygotic twins showed more out-of-frame TCR alpha sharing.

MiXCR, applied by TCRdb to the 5' RACE reads, yields one record per CDR3 protein. This repertoire shows hundreds of thousands of distinct CDR3 sequences, about 18% found once; its top ten account for around 13%. Regarding this clonotype: Its specificity is unknown.

These data were also reused for a study on T cells expressing NK-cell markers. According to that study: Source material for TCR beta repertoires consisted of sorted CD3+CD56+NKG2C+, CD3+CD56+NKG2C- and CD3+CD56-NKG2C+ T cells. Sorting was restricted to alpha-beta TCR T cells by an anti-gamma-delta TCR antibody in several experiments.

Sequencing input: PBMCs. The receptor's source is a woman aged 18-29 years in good health.

The CDR3 DNA is TGCAGTGCTGGGGCTGTTAGTAGCGGGGTTCCGCAAGAGACCCAGTACTTC. Its protein is CSAGAVSSGVPQETQYF. The gene calls are TRBV20-1 and TRBJ2-5, with 8 bases lining up with TRBD2. Trimming removed 5 bases from V and 2 bases from J; junction bases left unmatched: 16. The CDR3 contains 17 residues. Germline loops: CDR1 DFQATT, CDR2 SNEGSKA (reference sequence).